These T cell receptor beta chains were read from a single sample in a study of a mutant IDH1 vaccine in newly diagnosed glioma. The method was immunoSEQ multiplex PCR; TCRdb's version includes in-frame clones alone and lacks a portion of them. The sample has 33,000 or so clones, 60% to 80% seen once. Their antigen targets remain unknown. Specimen: PBMCs, collected from a glioma patient whose treatment included an IDH1 peptide vaccine. The receptors come from a woman in her thirties with glioma. Some clones in this sample may be carry-over from other donors' samples. Both conserved end residues are part of each CDR3. The order of the fields is J gene, V gene, D gene, clone size, CDR3 DNA, CDR3 protein. The D gene is left open where the match is weak. Clone size is not always given. Where it is, it says once, few, many or a class for expanded clones.

TRBJ1-5 | TRBV6-1 | TRBD1 | NA | TGTGCCAGCAGTGAGTCGGGACAGGTGGGTCAGCCCCAGCATTTT | CASSESGQVGQPQHF
TRBJ2-1 | TRBV29-1 | TRBD1 | NA | TGCAGCGTTGGACAGGGGCTCAATGAGCAGTTCTTC | CSVGQGLNEQFF
TRBJ2-1 | TRBV7-6 | NA | NA | TGTGCCAGCAGCTCCCCCTCCGGACAGAACTCCTACAATGAGCAGTTCTTC | CASSSPSGQNSYNEQFF
TRBJ2-7 | TRBV25-1 | NA | NA | TGTGCCAGCATCACCGGCTACGAGCAGTACTTC | CASITGYEQYF
TRBJ2-1 | TRBV6-5 | TRBD2 | NA | TGTGCCAGCAGTGACTGGGGGGGTGAGCAGTTCTTC | CASSDWGGEQFF
TRBJ1-4 | TRBV28 | NA | few | TGTGCCAGCAGTTTGAAACATGAAAAACTGTTTTTT | CASSLKHEKLFF
TRBJ2-7 | TRBV27 | NA | NA | TGTGCCAGCAGTTTATTAGGGCTAAACGAGCAGTACTTC | CASSLLGLNEQYF
TRBJ2-1 | TRBV7-9 | NA | NA | TGTGCCAGCAGCTTAGGTCAGGGTAGGAATGAGCAGTTCTTC | CASSLGQGRNEQFF
TRBJ1-1 | TRBV6-5 | NA | NA | TGTGCCAGCAGTCCGGCGGGGTACAGGGAAAGAGCTTTCTTT | CASSPAGYRERAFF
TRBJ2-7 | TRBV7-9 | NA | NA | TGTGCCAGCAGCTTAGTGCTACAGCCCTACGAGCAGTACTTC | CASSLVLQPYEQYF
TRBJ1-1 | TRBV6-5 | TRBD1 | once | TGTGCCAGCAGTTACTCTTGGCGGGACAGGGGCACTGAAGCTTTCTTT | CASSYSWRDRGTEAFF
TRBJ2-1 | TRBV7-9 | NA | NA | TGTGCCAGCAGCTCGGGGCCCGACAATGAGCAGTTCTTC | CASSSGPDNEQFF
TRBJ1-2 | TRBV2 | NA | few | TGTGCCAGCAACCAATGGGCGGCTAGTGGTGGCTACACCTTC | CASNQWAASGGYTF
TRBJ2-1 | TRBV10-3 | TRBD2 | NA | TGTGCCATCAACTCAGCGGGAGGGCCTTACAATGAGCAGTTCTTC | CAINSAGGPYNEQFF
TRBJ1-1 | TRBV6-1 | NA | NA | TGTGCCAGCAGTGATAGGACATACGCCCCCCAAGCTTTCTTT | CASSDRTYAPQAFF
TRBJ1-3 | TRBV5-6 | TRBD1 | NA | TGTGCCAGCAGCTCCGGGACAGGGGTCAGCTCTGGAAACACCATATATTTT | CASSSGTGVSSGNTIYF
TRBJ1-5 | TRBV30 | NA | NA | TGTGCCTGGAGTGTAGGGTCGAGTTGGCCCCAGCATTTT | CAWSVGSSWPQHF
TRBJ1-1 | TRBV5-5 | NA | NA | TGTGCCAGCAGCTTGGGGGGTGGTCGACAAAGCACTGAAGCTTTCTTT | CASSLGGGRQSTEAFF
TRBJ2-6 | TRBV6-1 | NA | few | TGTGCCAGCAGTGAACACGGGCGAGGGGCCAACGTCCTGACTTTC | CASSEHGRGANVLTF
TRBJ2-7 | TRBV9 | TRBD2 | NA | TGTGCCAGGGCCCTAGCGGCCCGCTCCTACGAGCAGTACTTC | CARALAARSYEQYF
TRBJ2-7 | TRBV10-1 | TRBD2 | NA | TGCGCCAGCAGTGAGTCAAGCGGGAGCAACGAGCAGTACTTC | CASSESSGSNEQYF
TRBJ2-7 | TRBV10-2 | TRBD1 | NA | TGCGCCAGCAGTGACCCCCTACAGGGGACCTACGAGCAGTACTTC | CASSDPLQGTYEQYF
TRBJ2-7 | TRBV5-6 | NA | NA | TGTGCCAGCAGCTTGGGTGGGCCCGTCGAGCAGTACTTC | CASSLGGPVEQYF
TRBJ1-2 | TRBV18 | TRBD1 | NA | TGTGCCAGCTCACCCCAACAGGGGGACTATGGCTACACCTTC | CASSPQQGDYGYTF
TRBJ1-2 | TRBV7-9 | NA | few | TGTGCCAGCAGCTTAGGGGACCGTACTAACTATGGCTACACCTTC | CASSLGDRTNYGYTF
TRBJ2-3 | TRBV18 | TRBD1 | NA | TGTGCCAGCTCACCGATGGGACAGAACACAGATACGCAGTATTTT | CASSPMGQNTDTQYF
TRBJ2-2 | TRBV30 | NA | NA | TGTGCCTGGAGCCCACTAGGCCGGGCGAACACCGGGGAGCTGTTTTTT | CAWSPLGRANTGELFF
TRBJ1-1 | TRBV5-6 | NA | NA | TGTGCCAGCAGCTTGGGACGCCGAATGAACACTGAAGCTTTCTTT | CASSLGRRMNTEAFF
TRBJ2-1 | TRBV5-6 | NA | NA | TGTGCCAGCAGCTTGGGCTCGCTCTTAAATGAGCAGTTCTTC | CASSLGSLLNEQFF
TRBJ2-5 | TRBV30 | NA | NA | TGTGCTTTACAGGGAGGAGGGCAAGAGACCCAGTACTTC | CALQGGGQETQYF
TRBJ1-2 | TRBV7-9 | NA | once | TGTGCCAGCAGCCCTGCGCAGGGTGGGTCGGATGGCTACACCTTC | CASSPAQGGSDGYTF
TRBJ2-7 | TRBV19 | NA | NA | TGTGCCAGTAGTATTCGGGATATGATAGACGAGCAGTACTTC | CASSIRDMIDEQYF
TRBJ2-7 | TRBV29-1 | NA | NA | TGCAGCGTTGAGGCCCGTCCCTACGAGCAGTACTTC | CSVEARPYEQYF
TRBJ1-4 | TRBV9 | NA | few | TGTGCCAGCAGCGTAGGAAGCGGGCAGGCCCATGAAAAACTGTTTTTT | CASSVGSGQAHEKLFF
TRBJ1-2 | TRBV4-2 | NA | NA | TGTGCCAGCAGCCAAGATGTAAGGGAGCTAACGCATGGCTACACCTTC | CASSQDVRELTHGYTF